This is a list of T cell receptor beta chains from one sample in a study of blood T cell repertoires in COVID-19. Clones were read by immunoSEQ multiplex PCR, and TCRdb kept only the in-frame ones, dropping some. The sample yields more than 25,000 clones, 70% to 90% seen once. The sequencing input was peripheral blood. These receptors came from a man in his 70s with acute or convalescent COVID-19. Each CDR3 is given with its conserved first and last residue. The order of the fields is D gene, V gene, J gene, clone size, CDR3 protein, CDR3 DNA. D genes are given only for firm matches. Part of the rows lack a size; the others show once, few, many or a class for expanded clones.

d_call: TRBD2
v_call: TRBV28
j_call: TRBJ2-1
clone_size: once
cdr3_aa: CASSLAGGEQFF
cdr3_nt: TGTGCCAGCAGCCTAGCGGGAGGAGAGCAGTTCTTC

d_call: .
v_call: TRBV28
j_call: TRBJ1-5
clone_size: .
cdr3_aa: CASSHHNSNQPQHF
cdr3_nt: TGTGCCAGCAGTCACCACAATAGCAATCAGCCCCAGCATTTT

d_call: .
v_call: TRBV19
j_call: TRBJ1-5
clone_size: .
cdr3_aa: CASSTSQGGRNQPQHF
cdr3_nt: TGTGCCAGTAGTACGTCACAGGGTGGACGCAATCAGCCCCAGCATTTT

d_call: TRBD1
v_call: TRBV11-2
j_call: TRBJ1-3
clone_size: .
cdr3_aa: CASSLRTGSGNTIYF
cdr3_nt: TGTGCCAGCAGCTTAAGGACAGGCTCTGGAAACACCATATATTTT

d_call: TRBD1
v_call: TRBV5-1
j_call: TRBJ2-2
clone_size: .
cdr3_aa: CASSQGTGSPGELFF
cdr3_nt: TGCGCCAGCAGCCAAGGGACAGGGTCCCCCGGGGAGCTGTTTTTT

d_call: TRBD1
v_call: TRBV7-2
j_call: TRBJ1-6
clone_size: .
cdr3_aa: CASSRGTVNNSPLHF
cdr3_nt: TGTGCCAGCAGCCGCGGGACAGTTAATAATTCACCCCTCCACTTT

d_call: .
v_call: TRBV5-8
j_call: TRBJ2-3
clone_size: .
cdr3_aa: CASKHRTTSTDTQYF
cdr3_nt: TGTGCCAGCAAGCACCGTACGACTAGCACAGATACGCAGTATTTT

d_call: TRBD2
v_call: TRBV7-3
j_call: TRBJ2-5
clone_size: .
cdr3_aa: CASSFGLASQETQYF
cdr3_nt: TGTGCCAGCAGCTTTGGACTAGCTTCTCAAGAGACCCAGTACTTC

d_call: TRBD2
v_call: TRBV15
j_call: TRBJ2-3
clone_size: .
cdr3_aa: CATRTSGSDTQYF
cdr3_nt: TGTGCCACTAGGACTAGCGGGAGTGATACGCAGTATTTT

d_call: .
v_call: TRBV16
j_call: TRBJ1-5
clone_size: few
cdr3_aa: CASSQGRGDQPQHF
cdr3_nt: TGTGCCAGCAGCCAAGGTAGGGGTGATCAGCCCCAGCATTTT

d_call: TRBD2
v_call: TRBV7-3
j_call: TRBJ2-2
clone_size: .
cdr3_aa: CASSSRTSGRAGGTGELFF
cdr3_nt: TGTGCCAGCAGCTCTCGGACTAGCGGGAGGGCCGGAGGCACCGGGGAGCTGTTTTTT

d_call: .
v_call: TRBV7-2
j_call: TRBJ1-2
clone_size: .
cdr3_aa: CASSSGWGQGGYTF
cdr3_nt: TGTGCCAGCAGCTCGGGATGGGGTCAAGGAGGCTACACCTTC

d_call: .
v_call: TRBV9
j_call: TRBJ2-3
clone_size: .
cdr3_aa: CASSVGAGPDTQYF
cdr3_nt: TGTGCCAGCAGCGTCGGGGCGGGACCAGATACGCAGTATTTT

d_call: .
v_call: TRBV19
j_call: TRBJ1-6
clone_size: .
cdr3_aa: CASSITPGVDSPLHF
cdr3_nt: TGTGCCAGTAGTATCACGCCAGGGGTGGACTCACCCCTCCACTTT

d_call: .
v_call: TRBV29-1
j_call: TRBJ1-1
clone_size: .
cdr3_aa: CSVLRGEVRTEAFF
cdr3_nt: TGCAGCGTCCTCAGGGGTGAAGTGCGGACTGAAGCTTTCTTT

d_call: .
v_call: TRBV6-6
j_call: TRBJ2-3
clone_size: .
cdr3_aa: CASSYFGGSTDTQYF
cdr3_nt: TGTGCCAGCAGTTACTTCGGGGGAAGCACAGATACGCAGTATTTT

d_call: .
v_call: TRBV2
j_call: TRBJ1-4
clone_size: few
cdr3_aa: CASSLDGGANEKLFF
cdr3_nt: TGTGCCAGCAGTTTGGACGGGGGGGCTAATGAAAAACTGTTTTTT

d_call: .
v_call: TRBV27
j_call: TRBJ1-3
clone_size: .
cdr3_aa: CASSTGSGNTIYF
cdr3_nt: TGTGCCAGCAGTACAGGGTCTGGAAACACCATATATTTT

d_call: .
v_call: TRBV7-9
j_call: TRBJ2-1
clone_size: once
cdr3_aa: CASSHIPARDNEQFF
cdr3_nt: TGTGCCAGCAGCCACATCCCCGCCCGGGACAATGAGCAGTTCTTC

d_call: TRBD1
v_call: TRBV7-9
j_call: TRBJ2-7
clone_size: .
cdr3_aa: CASSSGQASYEQYF
cdr3_nt: TGTGCCAGCAGCTCGGGACAGGCCTCCTACGAGCAGTACTTC

d_call: TRBD1
v_call: TRBV6-5
j_call: TRBJ2-5
clone_size: .
cdr3_aa: CASSRGQGGGTQYF
cdr3_nt: TGTGCCAGCAGCCGTGGACAGGGCGGTGGGACCCAGTACTTC

d_call: TRBD1
v_call: TRBV19
j_call: TRBJ1-5
clone_size: .
cdr3_aa: CASSTRDRGLNNQPQHF
cdr3_nt: TGTGCCAGTAGTACAAGGGACAGGGGGCTAAACAATCAGCCCCAGCATTTT

d_call: TRBD2
v_call: TRBV7-9
j_call: TRBJ2-1
clone_size: few
cdr3_aa: CASSSPGGSGRPSYEQFF
cdr3_nt: TGTGCCAGCAGCTCCCCGGGGGGTAGCGGGAGGCCTTCGTATGAGCAGTTCTTC

d_call: TRBD2
v_call: TRBV19
j_call: TRBJ2-1
clone_size: .
cdr3_aa: CASKGTSGRSRDEQFF
cdr3_nt: TGTGCCAGTAAGGGGACTAGCGGGAGGTCCAGGGATGAGCAGTTCTTC

d_call: .
v_call: TRBV28
j_call: TRBJ1-4
clone_size: once
cdr3_aa: CASSDTGPAQTGKLFF
cdr3_nt: TGTGCCAGCAGTGATACAGGGCCAGCCCAGACTGGTAAACTGTTTTTT

d_call: TRBD1
v_call: TRBV19
j_call: TRBJ1-5
clone_size: .
cdr3_aa: CASSWEGGRTGPQHF
cdr3_nt: TGTGCCAGTAGTTGGGAAGGGGGACGGACAGGGCCCCAGCATTTT

d_call: .
v_call: TRBV5-1
j_call: TRBJ2-3
clone_size: .
cdr3_aa: CASSLEATSTDTQYF
cdr3_nt: TGCGCCAGCAGCTTGGAAGCGACTAGCACAGATACGCAGTATTTT

d_call: .
v_call: TRBV3-1/TRBV3-2
j_call: TRBJ2-7
clone_size: .
cdr3_aa: CASSQGPGRGYEQYF
cdr3_nt: TGTGCCAGCAGCCAAGGTCCAGGCAGGGGCTACGAGCAGTACTTC

d_call: .
v_call: TRBV11-2
j_call: TRBJ2-5
clone_size: .
cdr3_aa: CASSSSGETQYF
cdr3_nt: TGTGCCAGCAGCTCCTCCGGGGAGACCCAGTACTTC

d_call: .
v_call: TRBV9
j_call: TRBJ2-5
clone_size: .
cdr3_aa: CASSPSPGLQETQYF
cdr3_nt: TGTGCCAGCAGCCCCAGCCCCGGACTCCAAGAGACCCAGTACTTC

d_call: TRBD1
v_call: TRBV18
j_call: TRBJ1-3
clone_size: .
cdr3_aa: CASSPPDRMRSGNTIYF
cdr3_nt: TGTGCCAGCTCACCACCGGACAGGATGCGCTCTGGAAACACCATATATTTT

d_call: .
v_call: TRBV5-1
j_call: TRBJ2-5
clone_size: .
cdr3_aa: CASSLLQETQYF
cdr3_nt: TGCGCCAGCAGCCTCCTCCAAGAGACCCAGTACTTC

d_call: TRBD2
v_call: TRBV27
j_call: TRBJ2-7
clone_size: .
cdr3_aa: CASSLSGGRTLYEQYF
cdr3_nt: TGTGCCAGCAGTTTAAGCGGGGGACGAACCTTATACGAGCAGTACTTC

d_call: TRBD2
v_call: TRBV4-3
j_call: TRBJ2-7
clone_size: .
cdr3_aa: CASSTQAGSSYEQYF
cdr3_nt: TGCGCCAGCAGCACTCAAGCGGGAAGCTCCTACGAGCAGTACTTC

d_call: .
v_call: TRBV5-5
j_call: TRBJ1-1
clone_size: .
cdr3_aa: CASSLMSTVNTEAFF
cdr3_nt: TGTGCCAGCAGCCTCATGAGTACAGTCAACACTGAAGCTTTCTTT

d_call: TRBD2
v_call: TRBV7-3
j_call: TRBJ2-1
clone_size: .
cdr3_aa: CASSSGLAEANEQFF
cdr3_nt: TGTGCCAGCAGCTCGGGACTAGCGGAGGCAAATGAGCAGTTCTTC

d_call: TRBD2
v_call: TRBV15
j_call: TRBJ2-7
clone_size: once
cdr3_aa: CATSRPLAGEAEQYF
cdr3_nt: TGTGCCACCAGCAGACCCCTAGCGGGAGAGGCCGAGCAGTACTTC

d_call: .
v_call: TRBV4-3
j_call: TRBJ1-2
clone_size: .
cdr3_aa: CASSQEGQAGGYTF
cdr3_nt: TGCGCCAGCAGCCAAGAGGGGCAGGCCGGGGGCTACACCTTC

d_call: .
v_call: TRBV19
j_call: TRBJ2-6
clone_size: .
cdr3_aa: CASSIRLVGSSGANVLTF
cdr3_nt: TGTGCCAGTAGTATTAGATTGGTTGGGAGCTCTGGGGCCAACGTCCTGACTTTC

d_call: TRBD2
v_call: TRBV4-3
j_call: TRBJ2-7
clone_size: once
cdr3_aa: CASSHAPGLAESSYEQYF
cdr3_nt: TGCGCCAGCAGCCACGCCCCGGGACTAGCAGAAAGCTCCTACGAGCAGTACTTC

d_call: .
v_call: TRBV5-8
j_call: TRBJ2-3
clone_size: .
cdr3_aa: CASSLALGSDTDTQYF
cdr3_nt: TGTGCCAGCAGCTTGGCTCTGGGCAGTGACACAGATACGCAGTATTTT

d_call: .
v_call: TRBV28
j_call: TRBJ1-4
clone_size: .
cdr3_aa: CASSSGQLGEKLFF
cdr3_nt: TGTGCCAGCAGTTCTGGACAGCTAGGTGAAAAACTGTTTTTT

d_call: .
v_call: TRBV19
j_call: TRBJ1-5
clone_size: .
cdr3_aa: CASSRGRDQPQHF
cdr3_nt: TGTGCCAGTAGTAGGGGGCGGGATCAGCCCCAGCATTTT

d_call: TRBD1
v_call: TRBV10-1
j_call: TRBJ2-7
clone_size: .
cdr3_aa: CASRGQEIYEQYF
cdr3_nt: TGCGCCAGCAGAGGACAGGAGATCTACGAGCAGTACTTC

d_call: .
v_call: TRBV7-8
j_call: TRBJ1-2
clone_size: .
cdr3_aa: CASSRGRGFYGYTF
cdr3_nt: TGTGCCAGCAGCCGAGGAAGGGGTTTCTATGGCTACACCTTC